This T cell receptor (beta chain) was obtained from a study of blood T cell repertoires in COVID-19. In the study overall: Material from acute and convalescent COVID-19 was sourced from the United States, Italy and Spain. Nucleic acid was either cDNA or gDNA, and it came from T cells, B-cell-depleted T cells, or PBMCs.

Sequenced by immunoSEQ multiplex PCR; TCRdb stores in-frame clones only, minus some. Seen here are about 330,000 clones, 65% to 90% observed once, and the top ten hold just over 7%. Germline CDR1 reads LGHDT; CDR2 reads YNNKEL (reference sequence). CDR3 length: 15 residues. Trimming at V came to 3 bases and at J to 6 bases, leaving 7 bases not matched to a gene. The sequence derives from a human donor in a cohort sampled during active COVID-19. V and J are TRBV3-1 (or the pseudogene TRBV3-2) and TRBJ1-1; TRBD1 matches 10 bases. The sequenced sample consisted of peripheral blood. The CDR3 protein is CASSQIRDRGAEAFF. The CDR3 DNA is TGTGCCAGCAGCCAGATCCGGGACAGGGGAGCTGAAGCTTTCTTT.